This T cell receptor beta chain was retrieved from a study of beta chain features in type 1 diabetes. Study results and limitations: Any PCR bias toward short templates would affect both groups alike.

Germline V gene data show CDR1 as MDHEN and CDR2 as SYDVKM. The V gene lost 8 bases and the J gene lost 0 bases, with 10 bases spanning the gap. The CDR3 covers 14 residues. Expressed TCRB transcripts were sequenced because the isolated RNA had all been reverse transcribed beforehand. Some clones are missing from TCRdb's copy, which holds only in-frame ones; the method was immunoSEQ multiplex PCR. The sample shows about 410,000 clones, 11% to 15% of them seen only once. On this clone itself: Antigen specificity is unknown.

Specimen: naive CD4+ T cells from blood. The chain recombines TRBV28 with TRBJ1-4; no firm D call. This receptor was taken from a man in his thirties or forties in good health. CDR3 bases: TGTGCCAGCGGCGCCGGAGCAACTAATGAAAAACTGTTTTTT. Amino acid sequence: CASGAGATNEKLFF. Based on the CDR3 plus reference TRBV28 and TRBJ1-4, the full variable domain is DVKVTQSSRYLVKRTGEKVFLECVQDMDHENMFWYRQDPGLGLRLIYFSYDVKMKEKGDIPEGYSVSREKKERFSLILESASTNQTSMYLCASGAGATNEKLFFGSGTQLSVL.